This is a list of T cell receptor beta chains from one sample in a study of T cells in localized non-small cell lung cancer. Here immunoSEQ multiplex PCR was the method, and the copy in TCRdb shows in-frame clones only, minus some. The table lists 25,000 to 35,000 clones, around 80% of them singletons. Sequencing was performed on peripheral blood, taken before any cancer treatment. Receptors were obtained from a male donor aged 60 or over with stage III squamous cell lung carcinoma. Each CDR3 is given with its conserved first and last residue. D genes are given only for firm matches. A clone size is listed for some rows: how often the clone was seen (once, few, many), or a class if it is expanded.

j_call clone_size d_call v_call cdr3_aa cdr3_nt
TRBJ2-3 . . TRBV9 CASSVVGRAGTDTQYF TGTGCCAGCAGCGTAGTTGGGAGAGCAGGGACAGATACGCAGTATTTT
TRBJ2-7 . TRBD2 TRBV30 CAWSVAGGTLEQYF TGTGCCTGGAGTGTAGCGGGAGGGACGTTGGAGCAGTACTTC
TRBJ2-4 . TRBD2 TRBV7-2 CASSLGLAGGTKNIQYF TGTGCCAGCAGCCTGGGACTAGCGGGGGGCACCAAAAACATTCAGTACTTC
TRBJ2-3 . . TRBV6-6 CASSYGIRTVDTQYF TGTGCCAGCAGTTACGGGATAAGGACGGTAGATACGCAGTATTTT
TRBJ2-1 . . TRBV21-1 CASSRPWGVGRGPHRLCNEQFF TGTGCCAGCAGCAGGCCATGGGGGGTCGGACGGGGCCCGCATCGGTTGTGCAATGAGCAGTTCTTC
TRBJ2-7 . TRBD2 TRBV29-1 CSVAPREAGGHIYEQYF TGCAGCGTTGCCCCTAGGGAAGCGGGAGGGCATATCTACGAGCAGTACTTC
TRBJ2-6 once . TRBV30 CAGQGAGANVLTF TGTGCCGGGCAGGGTGCTGGGGCCAACGTCCTGACTTTC
TRBJ1-2 once . TRBV11-2 CASSLEGGRNYGYTF TGTGCCAGCAGCTTAGAGGGGGGCAGGAACTATGGCTACACCTTC
TRBJ1-1 . . TRBV19 CASSILNTEAFF TGTGCCAGTAGTATTTTGAACACTGAAGCTTTCTTT
TRBJ1-3 . . TRBV7-3 CASSLSAGNTIYF TGTGCCAGCAGCTTAAGTGCTGGAAACACCATATATTTT
TRBJ1-2 . . TRBV27 CASSPRNGVMGNGYTF TGTGCCAGCAGTCCCCGTAACGGTGTGATGGGGAATGGCTACACCTTC
TRBJ1-4 . TRBD1 TRBV7-6 CASNRGPNEKLFF TGTGCCAGCAACAGGGGCCCTAATGAAAAACTGTTTTTT
TRBJ1-1 . . TRBV19 CASSSRGQARSSEAFF TGTGCCAGTAGTAGCCGGGGTCAGGCCAGAAGTTCTGAAGCTTTCTTT
TRBJ2-5 . TRBD2 TRBV7-2 CASSLVTSGVETQYF TGTGCCAGCAGCTTAGTGACTAGCGGGGTGGAGACCCAGTACTTC
TRBJ2-7 . . TRBV18 CASSPSTGVSYEQYF TGTGCCAGCTCACCATCGACAGGCGTCTCCTACGAGCAGTACTTC
TRBJ2-1 . . TRBV18 CASSPGIMGGNEQFF TGTGCCAGCTCACCTGGGATTATGGGGGGAAATGAGCAGTTCTTC
TRBJ2-3 . TRBD1 TRBV6-5 CASSYHRQGARDTQYF TGTGCCAGCAGTTACCACCGACAGGGGGCAAGGGATACGCAGTATTTT
TRBJ1-4 . . TRBV5-1 CASSLRELIATNEKLFF TGCGCCAGCAGCTTGCGGGAGCTGATTGCAACTAATGAAAAACTGTTTTTT
TRBJ1-1 . . TRBV7-6 CASSLTGPWTEAFF TGTGCCAGCAGCTTAACCGGGCCCTGGACCGAAGCTTTCTTT
TRBJ1-3 . . TRBV19 CASSPTGNTIYF TGTGCCAGTAGCCCCACGGGAAACACCATATATTTT
TRBJ1-5 . . TRBV30 CAWSPGAYSNQPQHF TGTGCCTGGAGCCCCGGGGCTTATAGCAATCAGCCCCAGCATTTT
TRBJ1-1 . . TRBV4-1 CASSQGRVGGAPTEAFF TGCGCCAGCAGCCAAGGTAGGGTCGGGGGGGCGCCCACTGAAGCTTTCTTT
TRBJ1-5 few . TRBV7-8 CASSGQSRPQHF TGTGCCAGCAGCGGACAGAGCAGACCCCAGCATTTT
TRBJ2-7 once . TRBV4-3 CASSQVLGGTYEQYF TGCGCCAGCAGCCAAGTTCTGGGCGGGACTTACGAGCAGTACTTC
TRBJ1-5 . TRBD1 TRBV6-6 CASRETGGHQPQHF TGTGCCAGCAGGGAGACAGGGGGCCATCAGCCCCAGCATTTT
TRBJ2-1 . TRBD1 TRBV7-3 CASSLTGDRIYNEQFF TGTGCCAGCAGCTTAACCGGGGACAGAATTTACAATGAGCAGTTCTTC
TRBJ2-1 . . TRBV2 CASSEQGIYNEQFF TGTGCCAGCAGTGAGCAGGGGATCTACAATGAGCAGTTCTTC
TRBJ1-2 . . TRBV4-3 CASSQDLPSPGYGYTF TGCGCCAGCAGCCAAGATCTACCCAGCCCAGGATATGGCTACACCTTC
TRBJ1-2 . TRBD1 TRBV19 CASSPRQGGALEGYTF TGTGCCAGTAGTCCTCGACAGGGGGGAGCTTTGGAGGGCTACACCTTC
TRBJ1-5 . . TRBV27 CASRQPQHF TGTGCCAGCAGACAGCCCCAGCATTTT
TRBJ1-2 . . TRBV2 CASSVGYSQAANYGYTF TGTGCCAGCAGTGTGGGGTACAGCCAGGCTGCTAACTATGGCTACACCTTC
TRBJ1-2 . . TRBV9 CASSVDGGANYGYTF TGTGCCAGCAGCGTAGATGGGGGGGCTAACTATGGCTACACCTTC
TRBJ2-5 . TRBD2 TRBV6-6 CASSYRGVSGTQYF TGTGCCAGCAGTTACCGGGGGGTTTCGGGGACCCAGTACTTC
TRBJ2-7 . . TRBV6-5 CASRYTGEGGGYEQYF TGTGCCAGCAGATACACAGGGGAGGGTGGAGGCTACGAGCAGTACTTC
TRBJ1-1 once TRBD1 TRBV18 CASSPPSGGVRNTEAFF TGTGCCAGCTCACCACCATCAGGGGGCGTTAGGAACACTGAAGCTTTCTTT
TRBJ1-4 few TRBD1 TRBV7-2 CASSLVHRGHEKLFF TGTGCCAGCAGCTTAGTTCACAGGGGGCATGAAAAACTGTTTTTT
TRBJ2-2 . . TRBV4-3 CASSQDLRSNTGELFF TGCGCCAGCAGCCAAGATTTAAGGTCGAACACCGGGGAGCTGTTTTTT
TRBJ2-7 medium-sized . TRBV19 CASKGGTSYEQYF TGTGCCAGTAAGGGGGGGACCTCCTACGAGCAGTACTTC
TRBJ2-3 . TRBD2 TRBV11-2 CASSLGGPTDTQYF TGTGCCAGCAGCTTGGGAGGGCCCACAGATACGCAGTATTTT
TRBJ1-4 . . TRBV11-2 CASSLERSNEKLFF TGTGCCAGCAGCTTAGAACGGTCTAATGAAAAACTGTTTTTT
TRBJ2-3 few TRBD1 TRBV12-5 CASGLNMDRDTQYF TGTGCTAGTGGTCTCAACATGGACAGGGATACGCAGTATTTT
TRBJ2-2 . TRBD2 TRBV15 CATSRGTSGVTGELFF TGTGCCACCAGCCGAGGGACTAGCGGGGTCACCGGGGAGCTGTTTTTT
TRBJ1-5 . . TRBV4-3 CASSQEGPAGRGQPQHF TGCGCCAGCAGCCAAGAGGGCCCCGCAGGGAGGGGCCAGCCCCAGCATTTT
TRBJ2-1 . TRBD1 TRBV7-9 CASSLARAGGDEQFF TGTGCCAGCAGCTTAGCGCGGGCAGGGGGCGATGAGCAGTTCTTC
TRBJ1-5 . . TRBV10-3 CAISESPHSKSSRLRQPQHF TGTGCCATCAGTGAGTCCCCCCACAGCAAGAGTAGTAGGCTGCGGCAGCCCCAGCATTTT
TRBJ2-2 . . TRBV4-3 CASSQVRRGNTGELFF TGCGCCAGCAGCCAAGTTCGGCGGGGGAACACCGGGGAGCTGTTTTTT
TRBJ1-1 . . TRBV7-8 CASSLTRQGTTEAFF TGTGCCAGCAGCTTGACTCGGCAGGGGACCACTGAAGCTTTCTTT
TRBJ1-2 . . TRBV28 CASSTVAGGGYTF TGTGCCAGCAGTACAGTGGCCGGGGGTGGCTACACCTTC
TRBJ2-5 . TRBD2 TRBV10-2 CASSRAGGRETQYF TGCGCCAGCAGTCGAGCGGGGGGGCGTGAGACCCAGTACTTC
TRBJ1-3 . . TRBV19 CASRVDMSSNTIYF TGTGCCAGTAGGGTCGACATGTCCTCAAACACCATATATTTT